The 29 T cell receptor beta chains below all came from one sample that was sequenced in a study of neoadjuvant anti-PD-1 for oral cavity cancer. Here immunoSEQ multiplex PCR was the method, and the copy in TCRdb shows in-frame clones only, minus some. Of tens of thousands of clones in the sample, around 85% were seen once. The input for sequencing was PBMCs, taken before nivolumab (anti-PD-1) treatment. These receptors all come from a person between 40 and 79 years old with oral cavity squamous cell carcinoma.

This clone was counted at least ten times. This chain links TRBV6-5 with TRBJ2-7, with TRBD1 identical over 9 bases. Germline-derived CDR1 and CDR2 are MNHEY and SVGAGI. Unmatched junction bases numbered 9, after V lost 6 bases and J lost 6 bases. This CDR3 contains 14 residues. The CDR3 protein is CASRRDRATVEQYF. The CDR3 DNA follows: TGTGCCAGCAGACGGGACAGGGCAACGGTCGAGCAGTACTTC.

J is TRBJ2-2 and V is TRBV11-3; 7 positions agree with TRBD1. V trimming: 4 bases; J trimming: 0 bases; junction bases outside the gene matches: 2. This CDR3 contains 15 residues. The V gene's germline CDR1 is SGHNT and CDR2 YENEEA. The CDR3 bases are TGTGCCAGCAGCTCGGGACAGACGAACACCGGGGAGCTGTTTTTT. It specifies CASSSGQTNTGELFF.

The genes are TRBV27 and TRBJ2-7; the D gene is possibly TRBD2 (6 bases). CDR1 and CDR2 (germline): MNHEY, SMNVEV (reference sequence). Deletions cut 2 bases from V and 5 bases from J, with 16 bases between. The CDR3 contains 15 residues. DNA of the CDR3: TGTGCCAGCAGTTTAAGGGCTAGCGCACAGAACGAGCAGTACTTC. Its translation is CASSLRASAQNEQYF.

The J gene is TRBJ2-1, the V gene TRBV9; no clear D gene. V was pared by 0 bases and J by 3 bases, with 10 bases between. This CDR3 comprises 15 residues. Germline V gene sequence: CDR1 SGDLS, CDR2 YYNGEE. CDR3 sequence reads: CASSVAGALYNEQFF. The CDR3 nucleotides are TGTGCCAGCAGCGTAGCCGGAGCGCTCTACAATGAGCAGTTCTTC.

The CDR3, as DNA: TGTGCCAGCAGCTTAGGGACTAGCGGGAGGAACAATGAGCAGTTCTTC. Translated, it gives CASSLGTSGRNNEQFF. The chain has TRBV11-2 and TRBJ2-1; 14 bases align to TRBD2. Germline CDR1 reads SGHAT; CDR2 reads FQNNGV. The V and J ends lost 1 base and 5 bases, in that order; junction bases with no gene match: 1. This CDR3 region has 16 residues.

This clone appeared a single time. The chain is built from TRBV27 and TRBJ2-7; TRBD2 aligns across 16 bases. Trimming removed 3 bases from V and 2 bases from J; junction bases left unmatched: 10. The germline V gene has CDR1 MNHEY and CDR2 SMNVEV (reference sequence). The CDR3 is 19 amino acids. The CDR3 nucleotides are TGTGCCAGCAGTTTCACATCGGGACTAGCGGGAGGGCCTGCCTACGAGCAGTACTTC. This codes for CASSFTSGLAGGPAYEQYF.

The V gene is TRBV21-1, the J gene TRBJ1-1; no check of the table's D call, TRBD1, against the DNA was made. TRBV21-1 is tagged as a pseudogene. There are 10 residues in the CDR3. This CDR3 is CASRRGQAFF. CDR3 in DNA: TGTGCCAGCAGAAGGGGGCAAGCTTTCTTT.

This rearrangement joins TRBV2 to TRBJ2-2, with 9 bases identical to TRBD2. The trim removed 8 bases at V and 6 bases at J, leaving 10 bases unmatched. CDR3 length: 15 residues. CDR1 is SNHLY and CDR2 is FYNNEI in the germline V gene. In nucleotides, the CDR3 is TGTGCCAGCCAACCGCTAGCGGGGCGAGCCGGGGAGCTGTTTTTT. It is translated as CASQPLAGRAGELFF.

The CDR3 nucleotides are TGTGCCAGCAGCTTAGACAGGCTCTACGAGCAGTACTTC. This codes for CASSLDRLYEQYF. V and J are TRBV11-2 and TRBJ2-7; D not certain. Germline CDR1 and CDR2: SGHAT and FQNNGV. The CDR3 runs to 13 residues. V was clipped by 0 bases and J by 3 bases, with 6 bases between them.

The chain couples TRBV9 to TRBJ2-7; 8 bases map to TRBD1. J gave up 3 bases and V 0 bases, and 5 bases lay outside the gene matches. The CDR3 has 15 residues. From germline, CDR1 is SGDLS and CDR2 YYNGEE. Here the CDR3 reads CASSVATGANYEQYF. The CDR3 DNA follows: TGTGCCAGCAGCGTAGCGACAGGGGCGAACTACGAGCAGTACTTC.

The V and J genes are TRBV5-6 and TRBJ2-2; D not certain. V lost 3 bases and J 9 bases, leaving 12 bases between the germline ends. The CDR3 covers 13 residues. Germline CDR1 SGHDT, CDR2 YYEEEE. The CDR3 region has the DNA TGTGCCAGCAGCTCAGGACCGCTCCGGGAGCTGTTTTTT. Translated, it gives CASSSGPLRELFF.

The rearrangement links TRBV5-4 to TRBJ2-7; 12 nucleotides align to TRBD1. This CDR3 contains 15 residues. V lost 3 bases, J lost 4 bases, and 5 bases stayed unmatched. Looked up from germline, CDR1 is SGHNT and CDR2 is YYREEE (reference sequence). The CDR3 reads CASSSRDRGRYEQYF. The CDR3 DNA follows: TGTGCCAGCAGCTCTCGGGACAGGGGGCGATACGAGCAGTACTTC.

This chain joins TRBV7-9 and TRBJ1-1, with D hard to call. The CDR3 spans 16 residues. Germline CDR1 SEHNR, CDR2 FQNEAQ (reference sequence). The ends were cut back, 5 bases at V and 5 bases at J, with 21 bases in the middle. DNA for the CDR3: TGTGCCAGCAGCCCTAGGAGCTCTACGCGTTGGACTGAAGCTTTCTTT. Protein sequence: CASSPRSSTRWTEAFF.

The chain joins TRBV9 to TRBJ2-3; TRBD2 matches 9 bases. Trimming cost V 0 bases and J 3 bases; bases outside gene matches: 2. CDR3 size: 15 residues. Germline V gene sequence: CDR1 SGDLS, CDR2 YYNGEE. The CDR3 here is CASSVVAGVTDTQYF. Here the CDR3 DNA reads TGTGCCAGCAGCGTAGTAGCGGGAGTAACAGATACGCAGTATTTT.

The J gene is TRBJ1-2, the V gene TRBV2; perhaps TRBD1 as D (5 bases). CDR1 is SNHLY and CDR2 is FYNNEI in the germline V gene. The CDR3 totals 12 residues. V was trimmed by 7 bases and J by 6 bases, leaving 12 bases between them. Here the CDR3 reads CASKVQGNGYTF. The CDR3 nucleotides read TGTGCCAGCAAGGTGCAGGGAAATGGCTACACCTTC.

This clone was observed at least ten times. This sample includes further DNA sequences coding for the same CDR3. The V call is TRBV10-1, the J call TRBJ1-2, with a weak D call TRBD1 (6 bases). Germline-derived CDR1 and CDR2 are WNHNN and SYGVQD (reference sequence). CDR3 length: 13 amino acids. V was shortened by 3 bases and J by 4 bases, with 9 bases between the two germline ends. CDR3: CASSEGGSYGYTF. CDR3 DNA: TGCGCCAGCAGTGAAGGGGGTAGCTATGGCTACACCTTC.

The rearrangement uses TRBV7-9 and TRBJ2-7, with a tentative D call TRBD1 (6 bases). The CDR3 contains 14 residues. The germline gives CDR1 SEHNR, CDR2 FQNEAQ (reference sequence). Trimming shortened V by 5 bases and J by 2 bases, and 13 bases separated the two germline ends. CDR3 in DNA: TGTGCCAGCAGCCCGGACAGTAATCCCTACGAGCAGTACTTC. Translating it yields CASSPDSNPYEQYF.

This clone was seen once. CDR3 residues: CASSLGLGPPRRTGELFF. CDR3 sequence (DNA): TGTGCCAGCAGTTTAGGTTTGGGCCCCCCTAGACGGACCGGGGAGCTGTTTTTT. The gene calls are TRBV28 and TRBJ2-2, with D unclear. CDR1 and CDR2 from the germline V gene are MDHEN and SYDVKM. The CDR3 is 18 amino acids. Deletions cut 2 bases from V and 5 bases from J, with 21 bases between. The full variable domain, rest sourced from reference TRBV28 and TRBJ2-2, is DVKVTQSSRYLVKRTGEKVFLECVQDMDHENMFWYRQDPGLGLRLIYFSYDVKMKEKGDIPEGYSVSREKKERFSLILESASTNQTSMYLCASSLGLGPPRRTGELFFGEGSRLTVL.

This chain links TRBV28 with TRBJ2-1; TRBD1 aligns across 8 bases. The CDR3 is 14 residues long. V was clipped by 11 bases and J by 8 bases; unmatched bases: 14. Germline V gene sequence: CDR1 MDHEN, CDR2 SYDVKM. The CDR3 region is CAHRGEQRKDEQFF. DNA for the CDR3: TGTGCCCACAGGGGGGAGCAAAGGAAGGATGAGCAGTTCTTC.

The chain has TRBV7-6 and TRBJ2-5; the D call may be TRBD1 or TRBD2 (6 bases each). The length of the CDR3 is 15 residues. From germline, CDR1 is SGHVS and CDR2 FNYEAQ. V was cut by 8 bases and J by 2 bases, with 18 bases left in between. In nucleotides, the CDR3 is TGTGCCAGCGGACTTGGGGGCGGGGAACAAGAGACCCAGTACTTC. Amino acids: CASGLGGGEQETQYF.

This clone was observed a few times. The V gene is TRBV11-2, the J gene TRBJ2-5; TRBD1 aligns across 8 bases. This CDR3 region has 15 residues. The germline gives CDR1 SGHAT, CDR2 FQNNGV. V shed 1 base and J 4 bases; nucleotides not matched to a gene: 5. The CDR3 region is CASSLATGDAETQYF. Here the CDR3 DNA reads TGTGCCAGCAGCTTAGCGACAGGGGATGCAGAGACCCAGTACTTC.

The gene calls are TRBV5-4 and TRBJ2-2; D may be TRBD1 or TRBD2 (6 bases each). CDR1 is SGHNT and CDR2 is YYREEE in the germline V gene (reference sequence). V lost 0 bases and J lost 9, with 9 bases in between. There are 13 residues in the CDR3. The CDR3 bases are TGTGCCAGCAGCTTGGCCGGGGGCCGGGAGCTGTTTTTT. Residues: CASSLAGGRELFF. The entire variable domain, with the rest obtained from reference TRBV5-4 and TRBJ2-2, is as follows: ETGVTQSPTHLIKTRGQQVTLRCSSQSGHNTVSWYQQALGQGPQFIFQYYREEENGRGNFPPRFSGLQFPNYSSELNVNALELDDSALYLCASSLAGGRELFFGEGSRLTVL.

J is TRBJ2-7 and V is TRBV2; D is perhaps TRBD1 (6 bases). Germline-derived CDR1 and CDR2 are SNHLY and FYNNEI. There are 14 residues in the CDR3. Deletions cut 6 bases from V and 0 bases from J, with 12 bases between. CDR3 sequence: CASRGQTSSYEQYF. In DNA, the CDR3 is TGTGCCAGCAGGGGACAAACGAGCTCCTACGAGCAGTACTTC.

V is TRBV2 and J is TRBJ2-5, with 8 bases matching TRBD1. Looked up from germline, CDR1 is SNHLY and CDR2 is FYNNEI. This CDR3 is built from 15 residues. V lost 9 bases and J lost 4; bases outside the gene matches: 13. Here the CDR3 reads CASRRQGLFGETQYF. CDR3 nucleotides: TGTGCCAGTAGGCGACAGGGGTTGTTCGGAGAGACCCAGTACTTC.

V usage is TRBV5-4 and J usage is TRBJ1-1; 9 bases align to TRBD1. CDR3 length: 14 residues. V trimming: 3 bases; J trimming: 5 bases; junction bases outside the gene matches: 5. Per the germline V gene, CDR1 is SGHNT and CDR2 is YYREEE (reference sequence). DNA of the CDR3: TGTGCCAGCAGCTACGGACAGGGGAGGACTGAAGCTTTCTTT. This sequence encodes CASSYGQGRTEAFF.

This chain links TRBV6-5 with TRBJ2-3; D might be TRBD1 or TRBD2, each matching 5 bases. The V end lost 6 bases, the J end lost 3 bases, and 16 bases lay between the germline ends. The CDR3 runs 15 residues. Germline CDR1 and CDR2: MNHEY and SVGAGI. This CDR3 is CASRSGTSWTDTQYF. Written as DNA, the CDR3 is TGTGCCAGCAGGTCAGGGACCTCTTGGACAGATACGCAGTATTTT.

The chain is built from TRBV19 and TRBJ1-1; no reliable D call. Trimming took 3 bases from V and 8 from J, leaving 16 bases between them. From germline, CDR1 is LNHDA and CDR2 SQIVND (reference sequence). There are 14 residues in the CDR3. The CDR3, as DNA: TGTGCCAGTAGTATGGTGGGGTACAGAGAAGAAGCTTTCTTT. Its translation: CASSMVGYREEAFF.

The chain has TRBV14 and TRBJ2-7, with D tentatively TRBD2 (6 bases). V dropped 1 base and J dropped 0 bases, with 10 bases sitting between them. The germline CDR1 and CDR2 sequences are SGHDN and FVKESK. The CDR3 contains 15 residues. The CDR3 spells CASSQGRGSSYEQYF. CDR3 nucleotide sequence: TGTGCCAGCAGCCAAGGTCGGGGGAGCTCCTACGAGCAGTACTTC.

This chain links TRBV5-1 with TRBJ1-1; TRBD1 matches 7 bases. The germline V gene has CDR1 SGHRS and CDR2 YFSETQ. The CDR3 is 12 amino acids. Trimming took 0 bases from V and 9 from J; bases not matched to a gene: 2. The CDR3 spells CASSLAGQKAFF. The CDR3 region has the DNA TGCGCCAGCAGCTTGGCGGGACAGAAAGCTTTCTTT.